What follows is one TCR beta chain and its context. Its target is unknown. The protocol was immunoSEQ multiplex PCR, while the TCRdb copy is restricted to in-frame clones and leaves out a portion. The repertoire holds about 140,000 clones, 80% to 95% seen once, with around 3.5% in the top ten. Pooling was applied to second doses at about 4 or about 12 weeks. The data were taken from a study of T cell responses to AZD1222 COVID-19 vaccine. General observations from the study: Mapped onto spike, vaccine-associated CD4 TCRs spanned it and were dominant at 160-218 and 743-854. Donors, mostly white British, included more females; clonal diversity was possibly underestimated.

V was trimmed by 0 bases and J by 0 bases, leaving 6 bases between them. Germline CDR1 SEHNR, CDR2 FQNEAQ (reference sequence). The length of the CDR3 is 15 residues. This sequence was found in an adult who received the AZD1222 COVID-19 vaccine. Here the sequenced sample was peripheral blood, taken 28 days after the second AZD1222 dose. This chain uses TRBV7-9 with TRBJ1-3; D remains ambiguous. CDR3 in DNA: TGTGCCAGCAGCTTAGCCAGCGTCTCTGGAAACACCATATATTTT. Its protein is CASSLASVSGNTIYF.